One sample yielded the 29 T cell receptor beta chains listed below, sequenced in a study of blood T cell repertoires in COVID-19. The repertoire was sequenced with immunoSEQ multiplex PCR; TCRdb's copy has only in-frame clones and lacks some. This table holds approximately 220,000 clones, around 91% found once. The source material was PBMCs or T cells enriched from blood (not recorded which). These receptors originate from a man aged 30 to 45 who had been exposed to COVID-19.

The V gene is TRBV7-6, the J gene TRBJ2-3; 8 nucleotides match TRBD2. Germline CDR1 SGHVS, CDR2 FNYEAQ. The CDR3 totals 16 residues. J lost 3 bases, V lost 5 bases, and 10 bases had no gene match. Here the CDR3 DNA reads TGTGCCAGCAGCCCCATGTGGGGACTAGAGACAGATACGCAGTATTTT. Translation gives CASSPMWGLETDTQYF. Complete variable domain (other parts from reference TRBV7-6 and TRBJ2-3): GAGVSQSPRYKVTKRGQDVALRCDPISGHVSLYWYRQALGQGPEFLTYFNYEAQQDKSGLPNDRFSAERPEGSISTLTIQRTEQRDSAMYRCASSPMWGLETDTQYFGPGTRLTVL.

V and J are TRBV15 and TRBJ1-4, with D uncertain. The CDR3 has 13 amino acids. V lost 1 base and J lost 7, with 7 bases in between. The germline V gene has CDR1 LNHNV and CDR2 YYDKDF (reference sequence). The CDR3: CATSRGGSEKLFF. Here the CDR3 DNA reads TGTGCCACCAGCAGAGGTGGGAGTGAAAAACTGTTTTTT.

V is TRBV6-2 or TRBV6-3 and J is TRBJ1-1, with D possibly matching TRBD1 (5 bases). V was pared by 2 bases and J by 1 base, with 8 bases between. Per germline, CDR1 MNHEY and CDR2 SVGEGT. The CDR3 sequence is 14 residues long. CDR3 amino acids: CASSYQGANTEAFF. CDR3 DNA: TGTGCCAGCAGTTACCAGGGCGCGAACACTGAAGCTTTCTTT.

This chain links TRBV4-1 with TRBJ2-5; 7 bases align to TRBD2. Germline lookup yields CDR1 MGHRA and CDR2 YSYEKL. With V trimmed by 1 base and J by 4 bases, 6 bases remained unmatched. The CDR3 totals 15 residues. CDR3 in amino acids: CASSQGSGGRETQYF. The CDR3 DNA sequence: TGCGCCAGCAGCCAAGGGTCCGGGGGGAGAGAGACCCAGTACTTC.

The V call is TRBV2, the J call TRBJ2-5; possibly TRBD1 for D (6 bases). This CDR3 has 14 residues. Germline assignment: CDR1 SNHLY and CDR2 FYNNEI. With 7 bases removed from V and 5 bases from J, the gap between germline ends came to 17 bases. The DNA of the CDR3 is TGTGCCAGCATCGCCGGGACACTTGGGGAGACCCAGTACTTC. Its protein product is CASIAGTLGETQYF.

The chain is built from TRBV19 and TRBJ2-2, with TRBD1 matching 7 bases. Germline V gene data show CDR1 as LNHDA and CDR2 as SQIVND (reference sequence). Losses at the gene ends were 5 bases for V and 10 bases for J; bases not matched to a gene: 7. This CDR3 comprises 13 residues. CDR3 coding DNA: TGTGCCAGTAGTTCAACAGGGGCCTCGGAGCTGTTTTTT. Amino acids: CASSSTGASELFF.

V usage is TRBV2 and J usage is TRBJ1-2; D is uncertain. Trimming removed 1 base at V and 7 bases at J, with 16 bases between. The germline CDR1 and CDR2 sequences are SNHLY and FYNNEI. The CDR3 loop spans 15 amino acids. CDR3 loop: CASSEVRGSSGGYTF. The CDR3 coding sequence is TGTGCCAGCAGTGAAGTTCGTGGTTCTTCGGGTGGCTACACCTTC.

The genes are TRBV5-1 and TRBJ2-4, with 7 bases fitting TRBD1. With V trimmed by 4 bases and J by 9 bases, 13 bases remained unmatched. Looked up from germline, CDR1 is SGHRS and CDR2 is YFSETQ. The CDR3 covers 15 residues. For the CDR3, the DNA is TGCGCCAGCAGCCCCTCGGACAGGCAAGGCGGCATTCAGTACTTC. It is translated as CASSPSDRQGGIQYF.

V is TRBV7-2 and J is TRBJ1-2; D unclear. V shed 3 bases and J shed 2 bases, with 7 bases lying between them. The CDR3 loop spans 13 amino acids. Germline CDR1 and CDR2: SGHTA and FQGNSA. CDR3 region: CASSFNSNYGYTF. In nucleotides, the CDR3 is TGTGCCAGCAGCTTTAACAGCAACTATGGCTACACCTTC. Full variable domain (missing parts from reference TRBV7-2 and TRBJ1-2): GAGVSQSPSNKVTEKGKDVELRCDPISGHTALYWYRQSLGQGLEFLIYFQGNSAPDKSGLPSDRFSAERTGGSVSTLTIQRTQQEDSAVYLCASSFNSNYGYTFGSGTRLTVV.

The chain combines TRBV6-5 with TRBJ2-5, with D tentatively TRBD1 (6 bases). Germline CDR1 and CDR2: MNHEY and SVGAGI. Trimming took 5 bases from V and 3 from J, leaving 10 bases between them. This CDR3 is built from 13 residues. CDR3 amino acids: CASSRGGKETQYF. The CDR3 nucleotides are TGTGCCAGCAGTCGAGGGGGTAAAGAGACCCAGTACTTC.

This chain links TRBV11-2 with TRBJ1-1; D unresolved. V was cut by 5 bases and J by 1 base, with 11 bases left in between. Germline V gene lookup returns CDR1 SGHAT and CDR2 FQNNGV. CDR3 size: 14 residues. The CDR3 DNA is TGTGCCAGCAGCCCCCATCCGGGGAACACTGAAGCTTTCTTT. Its protein is CASSPHPGNTEAFF. The whole variable domain, filled in from reference TRBV11-2 and TRBJ1-1, reads EAGVAQSPRYKIIEKRQSVAFWCNPISGHATLYWYQQILGQGPKLLIQFQNNGVVDDSQLPKDRFSAERLKGVDSTLKIQPAKLEDSAVYLCASSPHPGNTEAFFGQGTRLTVV.

The chain combines TRBV27 with TRBJ1-2; 10 positions agree with TRBD1. Unmatched junction bases numbered 9, after V lost 5 bases and J lost 6 bases. Per the germline V gene, CDR1 is MNHEY and CDR2 is SMNVEV (reference sequence). There are 15 residues in the CDR3. The CDR3 bases are TGTGCCAGCAGTCCACTTCGAGGACAGGGGGATGGCTACACCTTC. Protein product: CASSPLRGQGDGYTF.

The V call is TRBV6-5, the J call TRBJ1-5; 7 bases are shared with TRBD1. CDR3 length: 15 amino acids. V trimming: 2 bases; J trimming: 4 bases; junction bases outside the gene matches: 5. Germline V lookup: CDR1 MNHEY, CDR2 SVGAGI. The CDR3 region has the DNA TGTGCCAGCAGTTACAACAGGGGCGAGAATCAGCCCCAGCATTTT. This sequence encodes CASSYNRGENQPQHF.

The chain carries TRBV29-1 and TRBJ1-3; no definite D call. The CDR3 totals 13 residues. Trimming shortened V by 6 bases and J by 2 bases, and 11 bases separated the two germline ends. The germline V gene has CDR1 SQVTM and CDR2 ANQGSEA. CDR3 in amino acids: CSVARLTGNTIYF. The CDR3 nucleotides read TGCAGCGTCGCCAGGTTAACTGGAAACACCATATATTTT. Looking up the rest from reference TRBV29-1 and TRBJ1-3 gives the full variable domain: SAVISQKPSRDICQRGTSLTIQCQVDSQVTMMFWYRQQPGQSLTLIATANQGSEATYESGFVIDKFPISRPNLTFSTLTVSNMSPEDSSIYLCSVARLTGNTIYFGEGSWLTVV.

The V gene is TRBV6-1, the J gene TRBJ1-1, with D uncertain. Germline V gene sequence: CDR1 MNHNS, CDR2 SASEGT. The germline V and J ends were trimmed by 1 base and 4 bases, with 10 bases remaining between them. CDR3 length equals 14 residues. CDR3 bases: TGTGCCAGCAGTGAAGGGAGGATCGGCACTGAAGCTTTCTTT. This sequence encodes CASSEGRIGTEAFF.

This rearrangement joins TRBV2 to TRBJ2-7, with 9 positions matching TRBD1. CDR3 length: 17 residues. V was pared by 6 bases and J by 0 bases, with 12 bases of the junction left unmatched. Germline-derived CDR1 and CDR2 are SNHLY and FYNNEI. The DNA of the CDR3 is TGTGCCAGCAGGGGGTTAGGACAGGGGAGGGCCTCCTACGAGCAGTACTTC. This encodes CASRGLGQGRASYEQYF.

This chain links TRBV6-4 with TRBJ1-2; D unresolved. In germline, CDR1 is MRHNA, CDR2 SNTAGT. This CDR3 contains 17 residues. The V end lost 2 bases, the J end lost 8 bases, and 24 bases lay between the germline ends. CDR3 sequence: CASSDPNIGGVYGGYTF. Written as DNA, the CDR3 is TGTGCCAGCAGTGACCCGAATATTGGCGGGGTCTACGGAGGCTACACCTTC.

The chain uses TRBV6-5 and TRBJ2-1; TRBD1 is a possible D gene (5 bases). V dropped 8 bases and J dropped 10 bases, with 12 bases sitting between them. There are 11 residues in the CDR3. Looked up from germline, CDR1 is MNHEY and CDR2 is SVGAGI. CDR3: CASLRVGEQFF. Written as DNA, the CDR3 is TGTGCCAGCCTCAGGGTAGGAGAGCAGTTCTTC.

The V gene is TRBV7-2, the J gene TRBJ2-5, with D unclear. The V end was cut by 5 bases, the J end by 1 base, with 8 bases between. The CDR3 runs 13 residues. Germline loops: CDR1 SGHTA, CDR2 FQGNSA. The CDR3 sequence is CASSLSRQETQYF. DNA of the CDR3: TGTGCCAGCAGCCTATCACGCCAAGAGACCCAGTACTTC.

This clone was observed once. The genes are TRBV7-2 and TRBJ2-1, with TRBD2 identical over 10 bases. J was trimmed by 1 base and V by 1 base; bases with no gene match: 10. CDR1 is SGHTA, CDR2 FQGNSA, per germline. The CDR3 totals 19 residues. CDR3 amino acids: CASSLGAGGRLRSYNEQFF. CDR3 nucleotide sequence: TGTGCCAGCAGCTTAGGAGCGGGGGGGCGGTTAAGGTCCTACAATGAGCAGTTCTTC.

The chain carries TRBV2 and TRBJ2-5; tentatively, D is TRBD1 (6 bases). Germline CDR1 reads SNHLY; CDR2 reads FYNNEI. Between the trimmed V and J ends, which lost 3 bases and 7 bases, there was a span of 12 bases. This CDR3 comprises 13 residues. The CDR3 sequence is CASSEGHRGTQYF. The CDR3, as DNA: TGTGCCAGCAGTGAGGGACACCGAGGGACCCAGTACTTC.

V gene TRBV12-3 or TRBV12-4 combines with J gene TRBJ2-7; tentatively, D is TRBD1 (6 bases). V was pared by 5 bases and J by 9 bases, with 14 bases between. The CDR3 sequence is 12 residues long. In DNA form, the CDR3 reads TGTGCCAGCAGTGTGGCAAAGGGGGTGCAGTACTTC. Residues: CASSVAKGVQYF.

This clone was observed once. This chain links TRBV19 with TRBJ2-4; D perhaps matches TRBD2 (5 bases). V lost 6 bases, J lost 0 bases, and 21 bases lay in between. Germline assignment: CDR1 LNHDA and CDR2 SQIVND (reference sequence). The CDR3 length is 18 residues. CDR3 loop: CASRPSVEAPLAKNIQYF. CDR3 in DNA: TGTGCCAGTAGACCTTCAGTGGAGGCACCCCTAGCCAAAAACATTCAGTACTTC.

The chain uses TRBV7-2 and TRBJ1-1; D ambiguous. From germline, CDR1 is SGHTA and CDR2 FQGNSA. There are 14 residues in the CDR3. V lost 6 bases to trimming and J lost 2 bases, with 13 bases between them. The CDR3 here is CASRPTSGNTEAFF. The DNA for the CDR3 is TGTGCCAGCAGGCCAACCTCAGGAAACACTGAAGCTTTCTTT.

This clone was seen once. DNA of the CDR3: TGTGCCAGCAGCCGCGACAGGGGCTCCAATTCACCCCTCCACTTT. Its translation is CASSRDRGSNSPLHF. V usage is TRBV7-8 and J usage is TRBJ1-6, with TRBD1 identical over 8 bases. The CDR3 sequence is 15 residues long. With V trimmed by 5 bases and J by 7 bases, 7 bases remained unmatched. CDR1 and CDR2 from the germline V gene are SGHVS and FQNEAQ. Filled out from reference TRBV7-8 and TRBJ1-6, the complete variable domain reads GAGVSQSPRYKVAKRGQDVALRCDPISGHVSLFWYQQALGQGPEFLTYFQNEAQLDKSGLPSDRFFAERPEGSVSTLKIQRTQQEDSAVYLCASSRDRGSNSPLHFGNGTRLTVT.

The chain is built from TRBV7-3 and TRBJ1-1, with 8 bases matching TRBD1. This CDR3 region has 15 residues. Germline V gene data show CDR1 as SGHTA and CDR2 as FQGTGA. V lost 5 bases, J lost 1 base, and 6 bases stayed unmatched. CDR3 region: CASSELGQGNTEAFF. CDR3 nucleotide sequence: TGTGCCAGCAGCGAACTAGGACAGGGGAACACTGAAGCTTTCTTT. Combining the CDR3 with reference TRBV7-3 and TRBJ1-1 gives the whole variable domain GAGVSQTPSNKVTEKGKYVELRCDPISGHTALYWYRQSLGQGPEFLIYFQGTGAADDSGLPNDRFFAVRPEGSVSTLKIQRTERGDSAVYLCASSELGQGNTEAFFGQGTRLTVV.

The chain links TRBV5-4 to TRBJ2-3, with 10 positions matching TRBD1. CDR3 size: 14 residues. J gave up 5 bases and V 2 bases, and 2 bases lay outside the gene matches. The germline V gene has CDR1 SGHNT and CDR2 YYREEE (reference sequence). The CDR3 region is CASSFGTGEDTQYF. In nucleotides, the CDR3 is TGTGCCAGCAGCTTCGGGACAGGGGAAGATACGCAGTATTTT.

The chain recombines TRBV12-5 with TRBJ1-2; 7 nucleotides line up with TRBD1. This CDR3 comprises 14 residues. Germline V lookup: CDR1 LGHNT, CDR2 FRNRAP. V shed 9 bases, J shed 2 bases, and the junction held 9 bases outside the gene matches. CDR3 coding DNA: TGTGCTAGGGACAGGCCTGAGGTAAACTATGGCTACACCTTC. This translates into CARDRPEVNYGYTF.

The CDR3 coding sequence is TGTGCCATCAGCCTAGGGGTAACGGGTCAGCCCCAGCATTTT. It translates to CAISLGVTGQPQHF. This chain joins TRBV10-3 and TRBJ1-5, with D perhaps matching TRBD1 (5 bases). The germline gives CDR1 ENHRY, CDR2 SYGVKD. V was cut by 6 bases and J by 6 bases, with 15 bases left in between. CDR3 length: 14 residues.